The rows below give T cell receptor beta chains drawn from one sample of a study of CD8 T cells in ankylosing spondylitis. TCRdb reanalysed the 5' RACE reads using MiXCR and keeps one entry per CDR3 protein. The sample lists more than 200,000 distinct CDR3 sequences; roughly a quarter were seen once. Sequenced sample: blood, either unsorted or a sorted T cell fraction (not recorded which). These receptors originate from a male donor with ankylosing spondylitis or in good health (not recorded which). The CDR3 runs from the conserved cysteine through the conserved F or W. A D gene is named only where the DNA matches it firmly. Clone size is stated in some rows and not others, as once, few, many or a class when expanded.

CDR3aa: CASSLALGDTGELFF; CDR3nt: TGTGCCAGCAGCTTAGCGCTCGGGGACACCGGGGAGCTGTTTTTT; v_gene: TRBV7-6; abundance: many; j_gene: TRBJ2-2; d_gene: .
CDR3aa: CASSYLGGRTYNEQFF; CDR3nt: TGTGCCAGCAGTTACTTGGGGGGGCGGACCTACAATGAGCAGTTCTTC; v_gene: TRBV6-5; abundance: few; j_gene: TRBJ2-1; d_gene: .
CDR3aa: CASAEGEARAMSYEQYF; CDR3nt: TGTGCCAGCGCCGAGGGGGAGGCCAGGGCTATGTCATACGAGCAGTACTTC; v_gene: TRBV12-3/TRBV12-4; abundance: few; j_gene: TRBJ2-7; d_gene: .
CDR3aa: CAISSGPGYEQYF; CDR3nt: TGTGCCATCAGTTCCGGGCCCGGCTACGAGCAGTACTTC; v_gene: TRBV10-3; abundance: .; j_gene: TRBJ2-7; d_gene: .
CDR3aa: CASSVGQGASDTQYF; CDR3nt: TGTGCCAGCAGCGTAGGCCAGGGGGCATCAGATACGCAGTATTTT; v_gene: TRBV9; abundance: few; j_gene: TRBJ2-3; d_gene: TRBD1
CDR3aa: CASSKTSAETQYF; CDR3nt: TGTGCCAGCAGCAAGACTAGTGCGGAGACCCAGTACTTC; v_gene: TRBV7-2; abundance: .; j_gene: TRBJ2-5; d_gene: .
CDR3aa: CVNTEAFF; CDR3nt: TGTGTGAACACTGAAGCTTTCTTT; v_gene: TRBV5-6; abundance: .; j_gene: TRBJ1-1; d_gene: .
CDR3aa: CASSPDPGRTPDTQYF; CDR3nt: TGCGCCAGCAGCCCGGACCCGGGCCGGACTCCAGATACGCAGTATTTT; v_gene: TRBV5-1; abundance: .; j_gene: TRBJ2-3; d_gene: .
CDR3aa: CSARPSRAYNEQFF; CDR3nt: TGCAGTGCTAGACCTAGTAGGGCCTACAATGAGCAGTTCTTC; v_gene: TRBV20-1; abundance: many; j_gene: TRBJ2-1; d_gene: .
CDR3aa: CSVEGPGELFF; CDR3nt: TGCAGCGTTGAAGGCCCCGGGGAGCTGTTTTTT; v_gene: TRBV29-1; abundance: few; j_gene: TRBJ2-2; d_gene: .
CDR3aa: CASSLEGPTQETQYF; CDR3nt: TGTGCCAGCAGCTTAGAAGGCCCTACTCAAGAGACCCAGTACTTC; v_gene: TRBV7-2; abundance: .; j_gene: TRBJ2-5; d_gene: .
CDR3aa: CASSLRTGELFF; CDR3nt: TGTGCCAGCAGCCTCCGGACCGGGGAGCTGTTTTTT; v_gene: TRBV4-2; abundance: .; j_gene: TRBJ2-2; d_gene: .
CDR3aa: CASSLAPDGTYGYTF; CDR3nt: TGTGCCAGCAGCTTAGCGCCGGACGGAACCTATGGCTACACCTTC; v_gene: TRBV7-6; abundance: .; j_gene: TRBJ1-2; d_gene: .
CDR3aa: CASSYWTALSGNTIYF; CDR3nt: TGTGCCAGCAGTTACTGGACGGCCCTCTCTGGAAACACCATATATTTT; v_gene: TRBV28; abundance: many; j_gene: TRBJ1-3; d_gene: .
CDR3aa: CATSDLYTDTQYF; CDR3nt: TGTGCCACCAGTGATTTGTATACAGATACGCAGTATTTT; v_gene: TRBV24-1; abundance: .; j_gene: TRBJ2-3; d_gene: .
CDR3aa: CASSPSTGSYNSPLHF; CDR3nt: TGTGCCAGCAGTCCTTCGACAGGGTCCTATAATTCACCCCTCCACTTT; v_gene: TRBV6-1; abundance: few; j_gene: TRBJ1-6; d_gene: TRBD1
CDR3aa: CSARGATNEETQYF; CDR3nt: TGCAGTGCTAGGGGGGCGACTAATGAAGAGACCCAGTACTTC; v_gene: TRBV20-1; abundance: .; j_gene: TRBJ2-5; d_gene: .
CDR3aa: CASSPRGISTDTQYF; CDR3nt: TGTGCCAGCAGTCCCCGCGGGATTAGCACAGATACGCAGTATTTT; v_gene: TRBV12-3/TRBV12-4; abundance: .; j_gene: TRBJ2-3; d_gene: .
CDR3aa: CSASDSERRTEAFF; CDR3nt: TGCAGTGCTAGTGATTCGGAACGGCGCACTGAAGCTTTCTTT; v_gene: TRBV20-1; abundance: many; j_gene: TRBJ1-1; d_gene: .
CDR3aa: CASSESTGIGEKLFF; CDR3nt: TGTGCCAGCAGTGAATCCACAGGGATCGGTGAAAAACTGTTTTTT; v_gene: TRBV25-1; abundance: many; j_gene: TRBJ1-4; d_gene: .
CDR3aa: CASSVVGAPETQYF; CDR3nt: TGTGCCAGCAGCGTAGTCGGAGCCCCAGAGACCCAGTACTTC; v_gene: TRBV9; abundance: few; j_gene: TRBJ2-5; d_gene: .
CDR3aa: CASSLGGAADTQYF; CDR3nt: TGTGCCAGCAGCTTAGGGGGGGCCGCAGATACGCAGTATTTT; v_gene: TRBV7-6; abundance: many; j_gene: TRBJ2-3; d_gene: .
CDR3aa: CSARETWRGGAYEQYF; CDR3nt: TGCAGTGCTAGAGAGACGTGGCGGGGGGGCGCTTACGAGCAGTACTTC; v_gene: TRBV20-1; abundance: few; j_gene: TRBJ2-7; d_gene: TRBD2
CDR3aa: CSASPSDRGITETQYF; CDR3nt: TGCAGTGCTAGCCCCTCTGACAGGGGGATTACGGAGACCCAGTACTTC; v_gene: TRBV20-1; abundance: .; j_gene: TRBJ2-5; d_gene: TRBD1
CDR3aa: CSASTGRNSPLHF; CDR3nt: TGCAGTGCTAGCACAGGGCGAAATTCACCCCTCCACTTT; v_gene: TRBV20-1; abundance: .; j_gene: TRBJ1-6; d_gene: .
CDR3aa: CSARDLLGDEAFF; CDR3nt: TGCAGTGCTAGAGATCTCCTAGGGGATGAAGCTTTCTTT; v_gene: TRBV20-1; abundance: .; j_gene: TRBJ1-1; d_gene: .
CDR3aa: CSVTRQDSGEQFF; CDR3nt: TGCAGTGTTACAAGACAGGATTCGGGTGAGCAGTTCTTC; v_gene: TRBV20-1; abundance: many; j_gene: TRBJ2-1; d_gene: .
CDR3aa: CAWTGISYEQYF; CDR3nt: TGTGCCTGGACGGGGATCTCCTACGAGCAGTACTTC; v_gene: TRBV30; abundance: .; j_gene: TRBJ2-7; d_gene: .
CDR3aa: CASSLVRTLSTDTQYF; CDR3nt: TGTGCCAGCAGTTTAGTACGGACACTTAGCACAGATACGCAGTATTTT; v_gene: TRBV12-3/TRBV12-4; abundance: many; j_gene: TRBJ2-3; d_gene: .
CDR3aa: CASSSGQGRQETQYF; CDR3nt: TGTGCCAGCTCATCGGGACAGGGGAGACAAGAGACCCAGTACTTC; v_gene: TRBV18; abundance: many; j_gene: TRBJ2-5; d_gene: TRBD1
CDR3aa: CASSRSGSTDKQYF; CDR3nt: TGTGCCAGCAGCCGGTCAGGGAGCACAGATAAGCAGTATTTT; v_gene: TRBV3-1; abundance: .; j_gene: TRBJ2-3; d_gene: .
CDR3aa: CASSLAPQTDTQYF; CDR3nt: TGTGCCAGCAGCTTAGCCCCGCAGACAGATACGCAGTATTTT; v_gene: TRBV7-6; abundance: few; j_gene: TRBJ2-3; d_gene: .